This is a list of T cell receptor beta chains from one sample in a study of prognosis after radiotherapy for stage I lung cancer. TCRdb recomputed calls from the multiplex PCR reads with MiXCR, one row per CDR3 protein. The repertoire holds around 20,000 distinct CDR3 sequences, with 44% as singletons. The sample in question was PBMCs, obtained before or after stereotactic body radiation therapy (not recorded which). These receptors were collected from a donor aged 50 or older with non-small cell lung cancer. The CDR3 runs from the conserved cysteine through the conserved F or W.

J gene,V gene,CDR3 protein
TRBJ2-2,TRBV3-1,CASSISGGGSGELFF
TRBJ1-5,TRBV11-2,CASSQQGGEQPQHF
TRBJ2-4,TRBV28,CASSSGTGHRYF
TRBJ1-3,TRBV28,CASSFAGGNGNTIYF
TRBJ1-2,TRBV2,CASSVGTANGYTF
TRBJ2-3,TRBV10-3,CAISDPGPIDTQYF
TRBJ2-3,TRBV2,CASSGTILTDTQYF
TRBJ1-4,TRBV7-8,CASSSRKEKLFF
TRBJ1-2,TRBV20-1,CSANRDGYTF
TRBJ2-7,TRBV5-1,CASSTSGTSGILRGQYF
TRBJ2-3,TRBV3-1,CASSQSGPDTQYF
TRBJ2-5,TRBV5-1,CASSRVANQETQYF
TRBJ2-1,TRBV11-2,CASSFGTSGYNEQFF
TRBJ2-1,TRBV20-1,CSARIRGRASDEQFF
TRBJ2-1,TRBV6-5,CASSQTGGPADEQFF
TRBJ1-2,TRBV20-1,CSAPRDRVHYGYTF
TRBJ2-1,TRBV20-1,CSAREPPNDYNEQFF
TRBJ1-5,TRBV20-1,CSAKRGDNYQPQHF
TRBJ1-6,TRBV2,CASSLDTGYSPLHF
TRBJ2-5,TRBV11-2,CASSFPGLGAIQETQYF
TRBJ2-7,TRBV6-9,CASSYRLVGGPGSYEQYF
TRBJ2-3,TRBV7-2,CASSRDRADTQYF
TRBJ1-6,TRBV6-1,CASSEAGTGGGSPLHF
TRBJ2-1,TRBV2,CVSSEAGTSTYEQFF
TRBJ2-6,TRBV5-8,CASSFEGGHSGANVLTF
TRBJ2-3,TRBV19,CASSRDSGGQGDTQYF
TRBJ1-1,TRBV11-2,CASVFQGAEAFF
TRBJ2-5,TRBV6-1,CASRGLAGLQETQYF
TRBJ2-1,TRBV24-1,CATSDLRLAGGRQFF
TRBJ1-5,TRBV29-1,CSVAGGLGNQPQHF
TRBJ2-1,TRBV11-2,CASSLLSSYNEQFF
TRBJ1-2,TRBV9,CASTEDAQGGYTF
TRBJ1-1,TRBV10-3,CAISRTGDGSDTEAFF
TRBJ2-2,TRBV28,CASSLQGLTGELFF
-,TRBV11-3,CASSQRVTDTQHF
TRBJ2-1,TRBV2,CASSRNSGTNEQFF
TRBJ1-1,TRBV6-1,CASSGVGVQAPSTESFF
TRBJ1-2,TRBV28,CASSFPTGQRYGYTF
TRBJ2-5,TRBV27,CASSSPEFLETQYF
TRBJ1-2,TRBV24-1,CATSDLNRSYGYTF
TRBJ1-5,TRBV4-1,CASSQIQGNQPQHF
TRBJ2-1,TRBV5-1,CASSLNGQGASPKQFF
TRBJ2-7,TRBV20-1,CSAVGHLYEQYF
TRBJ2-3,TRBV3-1,CASSHQGQGATDTQYF
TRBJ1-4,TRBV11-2,CASSLLPGGATNEKLFF
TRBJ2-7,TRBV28,CASRSEGQGRNEQYF
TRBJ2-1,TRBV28,CASRRLLEEGNEQFF
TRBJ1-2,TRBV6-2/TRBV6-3,CASSQKARGNYGYTF
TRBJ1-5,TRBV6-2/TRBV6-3,CASSPPDSSYQPQHF
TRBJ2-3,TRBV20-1,CSARDRTKPSTDTQYF
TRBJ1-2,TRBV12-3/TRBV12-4,CASSPAGGGLHNYGYTF
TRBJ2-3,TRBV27,CASSPTGGADTQYF
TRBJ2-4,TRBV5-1,CASSSRGRGAKNIQYF
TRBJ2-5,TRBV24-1,CATSDLDRAETQYF
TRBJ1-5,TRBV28,CASRHGRQPPHF
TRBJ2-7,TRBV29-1,CSVVGGPYEQYF
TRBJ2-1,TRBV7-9,CASRDTSGRDNEQFF
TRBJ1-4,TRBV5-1,CASSLTPGTNEKLFF
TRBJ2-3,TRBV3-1,CASSQRGGGPPDTQYF
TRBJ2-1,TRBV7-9,CASSRSRNEQFF